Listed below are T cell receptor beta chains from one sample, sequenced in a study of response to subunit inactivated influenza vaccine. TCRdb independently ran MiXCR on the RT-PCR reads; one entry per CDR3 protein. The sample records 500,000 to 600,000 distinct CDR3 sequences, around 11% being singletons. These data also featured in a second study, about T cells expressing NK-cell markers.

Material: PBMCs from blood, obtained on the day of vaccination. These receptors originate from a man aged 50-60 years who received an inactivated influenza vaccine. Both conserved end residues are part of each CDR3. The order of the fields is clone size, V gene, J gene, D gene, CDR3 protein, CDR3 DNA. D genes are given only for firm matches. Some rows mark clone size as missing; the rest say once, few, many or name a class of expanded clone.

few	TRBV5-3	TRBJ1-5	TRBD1	CARSLWTGYSNQPQHF	TGTGCCAGAAGCTTGTGGACAGGATATAGCAATCAGCCCCAGCATTTT
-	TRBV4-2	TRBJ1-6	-	CASSQDGQQNSPLHF	TGTGCCAGCAGCCAAGACGGACAGCAAAATTCACCCCTCCACTTT
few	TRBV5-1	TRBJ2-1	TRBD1	CASTRQGWNEQFF	TGCGCCAGCACCAGACAGGGGTGGAATGAGCAGTTCTTC
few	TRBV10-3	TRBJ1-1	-	CAISDVPGFTEAFF	TGTGCCATCAGTGATGTCCCGGGGTTCACTGAAGCTTTCTTT
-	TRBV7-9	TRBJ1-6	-	CASSPPAHNSPLHF	TGTGCCAGCAGCCCCCCGGCGCATAATTCACCCCTCCACTTT
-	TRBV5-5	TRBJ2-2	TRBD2	CASSPGGPGTGELFF	TGTGCCAGCAGCCCGGGGGGGCCGGGGACCGGGGAGCTGTTTTTT
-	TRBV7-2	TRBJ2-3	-	CASSFGRPLFATQYF	TGTGCCAGCAGCTTCGGGCGGCCGCTCTTCGCTACGCAGTATTTT
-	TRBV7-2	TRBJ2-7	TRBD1	CASSPKGTGYEQYF	TGTGCCAGCAGCCCCAAAGGGACAGGCTACGAGCAGTACTTC
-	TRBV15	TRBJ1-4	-	CATRPRGRGIEELFF	TGTGCCACCAGGCCCCGAGGCAGGGGTATAGAGGAACTGTTTTTT
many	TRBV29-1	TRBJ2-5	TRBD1	CSVETGTAGETQYF	TGCAGCGTTGAAACCGGGACAGCAGGAGAGACCCAGTACTTC
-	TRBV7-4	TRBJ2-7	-	CASSHPQGLYEQYF	TGTGCCAGCAGCCACCCCCAGGGACTCTACGAGCAGTACTTC
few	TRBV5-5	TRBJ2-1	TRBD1	CASSLSGTGSNNEQFF	TGTGCCAGCAGCTTGTCCGGGACAGGGAGTAACAATGAGCAGTTCTTC
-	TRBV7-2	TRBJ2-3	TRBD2	CASSWGGLPLGDTQYF	TGTGCCAGCAGCTGGGGGGGACTGCCCCTTGGTGATACGCAGTATTTT
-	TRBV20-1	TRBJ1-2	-	CSARVTANYGYTF	TGCAGTGCTAGAGTAACAGCTAACTATGGCTACACCTTC
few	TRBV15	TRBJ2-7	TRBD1	CATRSPLPTDRGYYEQYF	TGTGCCACCAGGTCCCCGCTCCCGACGGACAGGGGATACTACGAGCAGTACTTC
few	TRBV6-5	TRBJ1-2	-	CASSYVQGNGYTF	TGTGCCAGCAGTTACGTACAGGGAAATGGCTACACCTTC
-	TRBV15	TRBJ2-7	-	CATSRDLAAASYEQYF	TGTGCCACCAGCAGAGATTTGGCCGCTGCCTCCTACGAGCAGTACTTC
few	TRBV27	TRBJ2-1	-	CASTIQLGVSEQFF	TGTGCCAGCACAATCCAATTGGGGGTCAGTGAGCAGTTCTTC
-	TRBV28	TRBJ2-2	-	CASSTPGTSSGELFF	TGTGCCAGCAGTACCCCCGGGACCTCATCCGGGGAGCTGTTTTTT
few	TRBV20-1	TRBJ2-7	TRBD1	CSARGTGGEQYF	TGCAGTGCTAGAGGTACAGGGGGCGAACAGTACTTC
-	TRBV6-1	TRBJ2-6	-	CASRTESSSGANVLTF	TGTGCCAGCAGGACAGAGTCTAGCTCTGGGGCCAACGTCCTGACTTTC
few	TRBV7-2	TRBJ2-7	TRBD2	CASSPEASGMSSYEQYF	TGTGCCAGCAGCCCCGAGGCAAGCGGGATGAGCTCCTACGAGCAGTACTTC
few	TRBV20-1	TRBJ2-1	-	CSAREDRLNEQFF	TGCAGTGCTAGGGAAGACAGGCTCAATGAGCAGTTCTTC